This entry features one T cell receptor beta chain sequence. Its target is not known. At one end, the junction sequence differs from germline, possibly due to a read error. Germline V gene lookup returns CDR1 SGHRS and CDR2 YFSETQ. CDR3 length: 15 residues. This record comes from a study of CD8+CD57+ T cells in acquired aplastic anemia. The wider study: The mean DNA yield obtained from sorted CD4+ and CD8+ cells came to 3.2 ug.

TCR beta VDJ and CDR3 profiles were obtained from a genomic DNA template. TCRdb re-called the reads through MiXCR, storing one row per CDR3 protein. The data hold about 160,000 distinct CDR3 sequences, with 45% to 55% observed a single time. Whole-study results and caveats: Both patients and controls carried the same twenty-nine CD8+ CDR3 sequences.

The authors sequenced patients whose flow cytometry had shown CD8+CD57+ cell expansion. Sample: sorted CD4+, CD8+, or CD8+CD57+ T cells (not recorded which) from PBMCs. J is TRBJ2-7 and V is TRBV5-1, with a possible D match to TRBD2 (5 bases). The TCR originated in a human donor with aplastic anemia. The CDR3 loop is CASGPALGETYEQYF. The CDR3 DNA follows: TGTGCCAGCGGCCCGGCGCTGGGTGAGACCTACGAGCAGTACTTC.